This TCR beta chain derives from a study of cytomegalovirus exposure and HLA in healthy donors. Findings and caveats of the study: Later analysis suggested links between common viral pathogens and several top significant clusters.

This PCR relied on a set of 60 Vbeta primers and 13 Jbeta primers. Profiled with immunoSEQ multiplex PCR; TCRdb holds only in-frame clones, not every one. The sample lists 100,000 to 150,000 clones; 70% to 80% were seen once. Notes on this clone: Its target is not known.

Sequenced sample: PBMCs. The clonotype comes from a woman in her forties in good health and CMV-seropositive.

The CDR3 bases are TGCAGCGTAACTCGGGACAGATCGGACGAGCAGTACTTC. Protein product: CSVTRDRSDEQYF. This chain connects TRBV29-1 to TRBJ2-7; TRBD1 matches 7 bases. The trim removed 6 bases at V and 5 bases at J, leaving 10 bases unmatched. CDR1 is SQVTM, CDR2 ANQGSEA, per germline. The CDR3 runs to 13 residues.